This T cell receptor (beta chain) appears in the sequencing data of a study of T-cell memory formation after mild COVID-19 (dated by TCRdb to the early 2020s). About the full investigation: TCR sequence clusters from the two donors were largely donor specific. Longitudinal TCRalpha and TCRbeta repertoire sequencing tracked T-cell clones expanding and contracting after mild COVID-19 in two donors. Two young, previously healthy adult volunteers made up the cohort, one male and one female. Study-wide findings and limitations: Whether the second-wave clones peaking on day 37 were SARS-CoV-2 specific was not confirmed. Only a couple of mild cases were covered in the study, and larger cohorts including severe cases with pre-infection samples were considered necessary. Contracting CD4+ clones turned up mainly in the CM and EM memory subsets, whereas EMRA was where CD8+ clones were enriched. Some responding clones were found in pre-infection memory, which suggests that pre-existing cross-reactive memory T cells took part in the SARS-CoV-2 response. Balanced CD4/CD8 phenotypes were observed for clones contracting from day 15 to 85, whereas a bias towards CD4+ was observed for a second wave of clones expanding from day 15 to 37.

Sequenced using an Illumina NovaSeq 6000. cDNA libraries for TCRalpha and TCRbeta were prepared by 5'RACE using constant-segment primers, with sample barcodes and unique molecular identifiers added. RNA was extracted from every sample with Trizol reagent. Libraries were amplified in two PCR steps, with a second sample barcode and Illumina TruSeq adapters added in the second step. Sequencing of libraries was performed on an Illumina NovaSeq with 2 x 150 bp paired-end reads. Under the source paper's analysis protocol: With migec v1.2.7, reads were demultiplexed and then collapsed into UMI-guided consensus sequences. With mixcr v2.1.11, UMI consensuses were aligned to TRA and TRB V and J templates and assembled into clonotypes. Clonotypes were classified as expanded or contracted when called significant by both edgeR and NoisET, with noise models trained on biological replicates. edgeR calls used a false discovery rate-adjusted p below 0.01 and a log2 fold-change threshold of 1. As an exploratory analysis of dynamics, PCA with hierarchical clustering was applied to max-normalized trajectories of the 1000 most abundant clonotypes. Separately sequenced CD4+ and CD8+ repertoires were used to assign a CD4 or CD8 phenotype to each responding clone. Using fastp at Q25 and MiXCR, TCRdb reprocessed the public reads and kept productive beta chains. Identical CDR3 protein sequences are pooled into one entry, listed with their most common genes and DNA. Here the V and J calls rest on TCRdb's processing, not on the authors' analysis. In this sample the table shows almost 350,000 distinct CDR3 sequences, 20% of which occur a single time. The ten largest make up around 20% of the sample.

Ficoll-Paque density gradient centrifugation was the method used to isolate PBMCs. The germline V gene yields MGHRA for CDR1 and YSYEKL for CDR2. The CDR3, cysteine through phenylalanine, is 13 amino acids long. CDR3 DNA is the only sequence kept; it has 39 bases, read in frame from the first base. The V end gives up 5 bases and the J end 15 bases, leaving 13 bases in the junction not matched to a gene. As regards this clonotype: Its antigen target is currently unknown. The sample holds no much larger clone one base away, and base qualities are not on file.

Rearrangement joined TRBV4-1 to TRBJ2-1; TRBD2 lines up with 7 middle nucleotides. Sequenced input: PBMCs or a T cell subset sorted from them (not recorded which). This receptor was taken from a man aged 18 to 35 who had mild COVID-19 (a few samples of this study predate the infection). The sample titles of this study are shuffled in the database, so cell type and time point are left out; the donor was told from shared clones. The base sequence is TGCGCCAGCAGCGGCGCAAAGAGTCGGGGGGTGTTCTTC. Translation gives CASSGAKSRGVFF.